These 25 T cell receptor beta chains were all obtained from the same sample, sequenced in a study of CD8+ T cells in alopecia areata (dated by TCRdb to the late 2010s). Read against the paper, the sample's time point label means: about 4 weeks on oral tofacitinib. According to the study, the label for this sample's treatment or condition signals: oral pan-JAK inhibitor, 5-10 mg twice daily. Library preparation used the immunoSEQ multiplex PCR assay. RNA was extracted from all samples and reverse transcribed into cDNA as template for TCR sequencing. Imported from immuneACCESS, the table was reduced by TCRdb to in-frame sequences with V and J called. These copies leave out some clones; in studies compared against another copy, an unresolved V gene accounts for under half, and the cause of the remainder is not known. Counted in this sample were about 39,000 clones; about 71% of them appeared once. The top ten clones comprise 20% to 25% of the sample.

Sample: CD8+ T cells sorted from blood, taken at week 4, from a patient treated with tofacitinib. Receptor source: a human donor with alopecia areata.

The chain has TRBV15 and TRBJ2-3; tentatively, D is TRBD1 (5 bases). Trimming removed 1 base at V and 2 bases at J, with 7 bases between. The CDR3 covers 14 residues. The germline V gene has CDR1 LNHNV and CDR2 YYDKDF (reference sequence). The DNA of the CDR3 is TGTGCCACCAGCAGAGCCAGGGACACAGATACGCAGTATTTT. Translated, it gives CATSRARDTDTQYF.

J is TRBJ2-4 and V is TRBV15, with D possibly being TRBD1 or TRBD2 (5 bases each). This CDR3 is 13 amino acids long. Deletions cut 5 bases from V and 8 bases from J, with 13 bases between. Germline-derived CDR1 and CDR2 are LNHNV and YYDKDF (reference sequence). The CDR3, as DNA: TGTGCCACCAGCTACCGCAGGGACGACATTCAGTACTTC. Protein: CATSYRRDDIQYF.

This chain uses TRBV7-9 with TRBJ1-5, with TRBD1 as a possible D gene (5 bases). Germline loops: CDR1 SEHNR, CDR2 FQNEAQ (reference sequence). Trimming took 0 bases from V and 4 from J, leaving 7 bases between them. The CDR3 extends over 14 amino acids. The chain's CDR3 is CASSLAGGNQPQHF. Here the CDR3 DNA reads TGTGCCAGCAGCTTAGCGGGGGGGAATCAGCCCCAGCATTTT.

The rearrangement links TRBV4-3 to TRBJ2-7; D possibly uses TRBD1 or TRBD2 (5 bases each). Trimming cost V 1 base and J 1 base, with 11 bases left between them. This CDR3 has 15 residues. CDR1 and CDR2 (germline): LGHNA, YSLEER. CDR3 region: CASSQAVWGSYEQYF. The CDR3 DNA is TGCGCCAGCAGCCAAGCCGTGTGGGGGTCCTACGAGCAGTACTTC.

The rearrangement links TRBV4-3 to TRBJ2-1, with D tentatively TRBD2 (5 bases). The CDR3 contains 16 residues. CDR1 is LGHNA and CDR2 is YSLEER in the germline V gene. Trimming pared 4 bases from V and 0 bases from J, leaving 13 bases between. The CDR3 sequence is CASSRVLEPSYNEQFF. For the CDR3, the DNA is TGCGCCAGCAGCCGAGTACTAGAGCCCTCCTACAATGAGCAGTTCTTC.

The chain uses TRBV29-1 and TRBJ2-2; D ambiguous. Deletions cut 2 bases from V and 6 bases from J, with 10 bases between. From germline, CDR1 is SQVTM and CDR2 ANQGSEA. The CDR3 totals 13 residues. CDR3 in amino acids: CSVETREPGELFF. CDR3 nucleotides: TGCAGCGTTGAAACAAGGGAACCCGGGGAGCTGTTTTTT.

The V gene is TRBV2, the J gene TRBJ1-6; the match to TRBD1 covers 7 bases. J lost 7 bases, V lost 5 bases, and 8 bases had no gene match. CDR3 length equals 15 residues. Germline V gene lookup returns CDR1 SNHLY and CDR2 FYNNEI. CDR3 nucleotides: TGTGCCAGCAGTTACCCCGGGACAGAGAATTCACCCCTCCACTTT. It yields the protein CASSYPGTENSPLHF.

The gene calls are TRBV30 and TRBJ2-1, with 9 positions matching TRBD2. This CDR3 has 12 residues. Losses at the gene ends were 3 bases for V and 7 bases for J; bases not matched to a gene: 1. In germline, CDR1 is GTSNPN, CDR2 SVGIG (reference sequence). The CDR3 reads CAWSGLANEQFF. For the CDR3, the DNA is TGTGCCTGGAGCGGACTAGCGAATGAGCAGTTCTTC.

V is TRBV15 and J is TRBJ1-1, with TRBD1 matching 10 bases. Germline V CDR1 and CDR2: LNHNV, YYDKDF (reference sequence). V dropped 5 bases and J dropped 7; count of bases not matched to a gene: 4. This CDR3 region has 13 residues. This CDR3 is CATSARDRGEAFF. DNA for the CDR3: TGTGCCACCAGCGCCCGGGACAGGGGTGAAGCTTTCTTT.

This clone came up once. The chain joins TRBV4-2 to TRBJ2-7; the D is unclear. The V end lost 0 bases, the J end lost 3 bases, and 6 bases lay between the germline ends. The CDR3 runs to 13 residues. The germline V gene has CDR1 LGHNA and CDR2 YNFKEQ. The CDR3 bases are TGTGCCAGCAGCCAAGATGGGGTCTACGAGCAGTACTTC. Translated, it gives CASSQDGVYEQYF.

CDR3 amino acids: CSVEFTASNLEQYF. CDR3 bases: TGCAGCGTTGAATTTACCGCCTCCAATCTCGAGCAGTACTTC. The chain couples TRBV29-1 to TRBJ2-7; no definite D call. Trimming pared 2 bases from V and 6 bases from J, leaving 17 bases between. The CDR3 covers 14 residues. In germline, CDR1 is SQVTM, CDR2 ANQGSEA.

This clone was found once. The chain has TRBV27 and TRBJ2-5; tentative D call: TRBD2 (7 bases). This CDR3 contains 15 residues. Trimming removed 2 bases from V and 6 bases from J, with 16 bases in between. Per the germline V gene, CDR1 is MNHEY and CDR2 is SMNVEV (reference sequence). The CDR3 nucleotides read TGTGCCAGCAGTTTAGACGGGGGGCGCACCCAGACCCAGTACTTC. Translation gives CASSLDGGRTQTQYF.

CDR3 loop: CAATGYGYTF. As DNA, the CDR3 is TGTGCCGCGACAGGGTATGGCTACACCTTC. The chain couples TRBV30 to TRBJ1-2, with 7 bases lining up with TRBD1. Per germline, CDR1 GTSNPN and CDR2 SVGIG (reference sequence). CDR3 size: 10 residues. The trim removed 8 bases at V and 5 bases at J, leaving 2 bases unmatched.

The V call is TRBV6-5, the J call TRBJ2-5; possible D gene TRBD2, 6 bases. V shed 0 bases and J shed 2 bases, with 13 bases lying between them. In germline, CDR1 is MNHEY, CDR2 SVGAGI. This CDR3 region has 16 residues. CDR3 in DNA: TGTGCCAGCAGTTACTCGACGGAGGGCCTACAAGAGACCCAGTACTTC. Translation: CASSYSTEGLQETQYF.

This chain joins TRBV13 and TRBJ2-7; D unclear. CDR3 length equals 11 residues. Germline V gene data show CDR1 as PRHDT and CDR2 as FYEKMQ (reference sequence). With 1 base removed from V and 6 bases from J, the gap between germline ends came to 4 bases. The CDR3 nucleotides read TGTGCCAGCAGCTTAGCAGGCGAGCAGTACTTC. Translated, it gives CASSLAGEQYF. The full variable domain, in which reference TRBV13 and TRBJ2-7 provide the parts outside the CDR3, is AAGVIQSPRHLIKEKRETATLKCYPIPRHDTVYWYQQGPGQDPQFLISFYEKMQSDKGSIPDRFSAQQFSDYHSELNMSSLELGDSALYFCASSLAGEQYFGPGTRLTVT.

Only one count was recorded for this clone. The J gene is TRBJ2-1, the V gene TRBV4-3; a possible D gene is TRBD1 (5 bases). The ends were cut back, 0 bases at V and 7 bases at J, with 16 bases in the middle. The CDR3 has 16 residues. Germline-derived CDR1 and CDR2 are LGHNA and YSLEER. The CDR3 bases are TGCGCCAGCAGCCAAGAAAGACAGACAGTGCTAAATGAGCAGTTCTTC. Protein product: CASSQERQTVLNEQFF.

V usage is TRBV4-2 and J usage is TRBJ2-3; 7 nucleotides agree with TRBD1. The CDR3 is 14 residues long. Germline lookup yields CDR1 LGHNA and CDR2 YNFKEQ. The trim removed 0 bases at V and 5 bases at J, leaving 2 bases unmatched. The CDR3 is CASSQEGQQDTQYF. In DNA form, the CDR3 reads TGTGCCAGCAGCCAAGAGGGACAGCAAGATACGCAGTATTTT.

This chain joins TRBV30 and TRBJ2-7; D perhaps matches TRBD2 (5 bases). Between the trimmed V and J ends, which lost 3 bases and 3 bases, there was a span of 12 bases. The CDR3 is made up of 13 amino acids. CDR1 is GTSNPN, CDR2 SVGIG, per germline (reference sequence). In nucleotides, the CDR3 is TGTGCCTGGAGGCCCTCTGGGAGCTACGAGCAGTACTTC. As protein: CAWRPSGSYEQYF.

The gene calls are TRBV29-1 and TRBJ2-1; D call uncertain. Germline values: CDR1 SQVTM, CDR2 ANQGSEA. The CDR3 has 14 amino acids. Deletions cut 1 base from V and 5 bases from J, with 12 bases between. CDR3 loop: CSVEGYSGDNEQFF. The CDR3 region has the DNA TGCAGCGTTGAAGGCTACTCCGGCGACAATGAGCAGTTCTTC.

This clone was detected only a few times. This chain links TRBV29-1 with TRBJ2-1, with no clear D. V was clipped by 1 base and J by 8 bases, with 18 bases between them. CDR3 size: 15 residues. The germline V gene has CDR1 SQVTM and CDR2 ANQGSEA. The CDR3 DNA is TGCAGCGTTGAAGGGACCCTCGGCGGCACCGATGAGCAGTTCTTC. Its protein product is CSVEGTLGGTDEQFF.

This chain joins TRBV27 and TRBJ1-1; weak D call: TRBD1 (6 bases). Germline V gene data show CDR1 as MNHEY and CDR2 as SMNVEV (reference sequence). V gave up 3 bases and J gave up 7 bases, with 12 bases separating them. This CDR3 spans 13 amino acids. CDR3 in amino acids: CASSLGGGGEAFF. The CDR3 coding sequence is TGTGCCAGCAGTTTGGGGGGCGGTGGTGAAGCTTTCTTT.

V is TRBV30 and J is TRBJ2-7; 10 nucleotides agree with TRBD1. The ends lost 6 bases at V and 4 bases at J; junction bases unmatched: 9. This CDR3 region has 14 residues. Looked up from germline, CDR1 is GTSNPN and CDR2 is SVGIG (reference sequence). The CDR3 DNA reads TGTGCCTGCACGGACCGGGACAGGGGTTACGAGCAGTACTTC. Translating gives CACTDRDRGYEQYF.

CDR3 sequence: CASSLAVETGTDTQYF. The CDR3 DNA reads TGTGCCAGCAGCTTGGCGGTGGAAACGGGTACAGATACGCAGTATTTT. This rearrangement joins TRBV5-6 to TRBJ2-3; D unclear. This CDR3 is built from 16 residues. Germline V gives CDR1 SGHDT, CDR2 YYEEEE. V lost 0 bases to trimming and J lost 3 bases, with 14 bases between them.

This clone was seen a few times. The chain joins TRBV27 to TRBJ2-2; D is ambiguous. Germline V CDR1 and CDR2: MNHEY, SMNVEV (reference sequence). CDR3 length: 12 residues. V lost 7 bases and J 2 bases, leaving 5 bases between the germline ends. CDR3 residues: CASTTNTGELFF. In nucleotides, the CDR3 is TGTGCCAGCACCACCAACACCGGGGAGCTGTTTTTT.

The genes are TRBV7-3 and TRBJ2-3; D is possibly TRBD1 or TRBD2 (6 bases each). CDR1 is SGHTA, CDR2 FQGTGA, per germline. The CDR3 consists of 16 residues. V lost 5 bases and J 7 bases, leaving 22 bases between the germline ends. CDR3 DNA: TGTGCCAGCAGCCCTGGGACGGGGGCCGGCGCAAATACGCAGTATTTT. Its protein product is CASSPGTGAGANTQYF.